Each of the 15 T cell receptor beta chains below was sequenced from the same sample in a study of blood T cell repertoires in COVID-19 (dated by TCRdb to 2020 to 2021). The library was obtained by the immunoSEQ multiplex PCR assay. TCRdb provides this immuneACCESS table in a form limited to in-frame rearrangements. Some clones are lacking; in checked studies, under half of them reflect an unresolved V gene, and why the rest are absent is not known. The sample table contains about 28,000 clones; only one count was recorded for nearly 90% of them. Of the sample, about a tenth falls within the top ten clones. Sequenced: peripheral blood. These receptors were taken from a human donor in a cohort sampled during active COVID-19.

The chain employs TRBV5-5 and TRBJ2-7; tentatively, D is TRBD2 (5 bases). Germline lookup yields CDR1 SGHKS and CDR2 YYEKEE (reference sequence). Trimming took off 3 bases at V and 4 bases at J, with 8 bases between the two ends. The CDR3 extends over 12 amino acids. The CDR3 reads CASSSGVYEQYF. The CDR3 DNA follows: TGTGCCAGCAGCTCCGGGGTTTACGAGCAGTACTTC.

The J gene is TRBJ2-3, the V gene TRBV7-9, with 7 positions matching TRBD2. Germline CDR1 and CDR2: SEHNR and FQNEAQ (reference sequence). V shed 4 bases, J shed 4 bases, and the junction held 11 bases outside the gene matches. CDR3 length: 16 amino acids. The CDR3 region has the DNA TGTGCCAGCAGCTCAAGTGGACGGGAGGCGTCAGATACGCAGTATTTT. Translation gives CASSSSGREASDTQYF.

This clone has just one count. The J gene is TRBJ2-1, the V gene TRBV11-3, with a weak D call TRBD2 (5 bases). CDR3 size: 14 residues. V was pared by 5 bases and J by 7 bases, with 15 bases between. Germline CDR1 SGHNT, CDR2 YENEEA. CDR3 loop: CASSNSPSSNEQFF. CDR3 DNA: TGTGCCAGCAGCAACAGTCCTAGCTCGAATGAGCAGTTCTTC.

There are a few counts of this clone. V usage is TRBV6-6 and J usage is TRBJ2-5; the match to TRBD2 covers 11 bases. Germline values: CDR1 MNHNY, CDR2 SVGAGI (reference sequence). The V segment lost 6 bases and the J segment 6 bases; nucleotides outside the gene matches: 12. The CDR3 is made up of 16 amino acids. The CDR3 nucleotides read TGTGCCAGCAGCCCGGGACTAGCGGAAGAAGGGAAGACCCAGTACTTC. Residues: CASSPGLAEEGKTQYF.

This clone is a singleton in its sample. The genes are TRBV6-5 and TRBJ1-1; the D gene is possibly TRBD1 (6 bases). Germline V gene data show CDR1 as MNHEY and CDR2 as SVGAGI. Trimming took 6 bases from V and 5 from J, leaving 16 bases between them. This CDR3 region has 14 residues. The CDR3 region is CASRQYTGTTEAFF. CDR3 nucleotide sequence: TGTGCCAGCAGGCAATACACCGGGACAACTGAAGCTTTCTTT.

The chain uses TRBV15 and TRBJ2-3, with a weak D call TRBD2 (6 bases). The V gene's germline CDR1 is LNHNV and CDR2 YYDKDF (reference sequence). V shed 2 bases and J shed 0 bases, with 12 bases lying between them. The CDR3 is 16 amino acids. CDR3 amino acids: CATSRRTIQSTDTQYF. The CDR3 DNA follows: TGTGCCACCAGCAGACGGACTATTCAAAGCACAGATACGCAGTATTTT. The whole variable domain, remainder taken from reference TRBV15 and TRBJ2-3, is DAMVIQNPRYQVTQFGKPVTLSCSQTLNHNVMYWYQQKSSQAPKLLFHYYDKDFNNEADTPDNFQSRRPNTSFCFLDIRSPGLGDTAMYLCATSRRTIQSTDTQYFGPGTRLTVL.

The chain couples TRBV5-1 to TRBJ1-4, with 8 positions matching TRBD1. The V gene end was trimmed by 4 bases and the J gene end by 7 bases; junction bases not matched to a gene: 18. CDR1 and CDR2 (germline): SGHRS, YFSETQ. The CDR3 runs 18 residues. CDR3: CASSHGSVAFRGPEKLFF. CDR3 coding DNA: TGCGCCAGCAGCCACGGCTCCGTGGCGTTCAGGGGGCCTGAAAAACTGTTTTTT.

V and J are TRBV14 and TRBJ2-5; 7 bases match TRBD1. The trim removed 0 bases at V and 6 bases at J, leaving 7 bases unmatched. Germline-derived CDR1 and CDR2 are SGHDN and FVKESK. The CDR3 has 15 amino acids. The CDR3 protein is CASSQDLTGKKTQYF. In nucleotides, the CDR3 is TGTGCCAGCAGCCAAGATTTGACAGGGAAAAAGACCCAGTACTTC.

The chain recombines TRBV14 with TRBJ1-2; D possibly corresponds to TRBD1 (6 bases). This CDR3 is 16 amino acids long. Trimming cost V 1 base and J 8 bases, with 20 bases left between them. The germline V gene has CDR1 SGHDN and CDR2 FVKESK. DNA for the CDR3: TGTGCCAGCAGCCAAGCTCCAGGGGCCACCCTCGGAGGCTACACCTTC. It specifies CASSQAPGATLGGYTF.

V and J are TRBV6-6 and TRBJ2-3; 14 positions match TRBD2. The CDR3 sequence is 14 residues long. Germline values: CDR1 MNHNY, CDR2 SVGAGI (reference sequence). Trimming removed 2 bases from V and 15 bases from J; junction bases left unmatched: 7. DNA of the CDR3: TGTGCCAGCAGTTACGAGGGACTAGCGGGAGTGAGTTATTTT. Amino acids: CASSYEGLAGVSYF.

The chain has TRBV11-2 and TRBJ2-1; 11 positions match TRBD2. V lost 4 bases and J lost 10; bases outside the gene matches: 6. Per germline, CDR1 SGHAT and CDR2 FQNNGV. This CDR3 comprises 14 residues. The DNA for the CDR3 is TGTGCCAGCAGCTCCCGACTAGCGGGGCAGGAGCAGTTCTTC. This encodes CASSSRLAGQEQFF.

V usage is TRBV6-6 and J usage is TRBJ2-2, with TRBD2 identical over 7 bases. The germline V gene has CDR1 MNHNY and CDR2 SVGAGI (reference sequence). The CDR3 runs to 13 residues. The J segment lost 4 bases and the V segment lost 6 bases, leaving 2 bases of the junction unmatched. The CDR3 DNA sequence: TGTGCCAGCAGCGGGACTACCACCGGGGAGCTGTTTTTT. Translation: CASSGTTTGELFF.

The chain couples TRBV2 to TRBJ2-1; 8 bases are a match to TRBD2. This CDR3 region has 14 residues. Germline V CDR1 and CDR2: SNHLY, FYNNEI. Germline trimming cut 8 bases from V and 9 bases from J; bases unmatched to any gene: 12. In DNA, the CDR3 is TGTGCCAGCCAGCGGGAGAAGGTAGAGGGTGAGCAGTTCTTC. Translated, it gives CASQREKVEGEQFF.

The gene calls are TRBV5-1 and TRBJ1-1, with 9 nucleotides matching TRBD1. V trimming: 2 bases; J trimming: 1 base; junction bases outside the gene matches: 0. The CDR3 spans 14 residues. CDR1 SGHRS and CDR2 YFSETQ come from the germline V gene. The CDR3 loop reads CASSLQGANTEAFF. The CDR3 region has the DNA TGCGCCAGCAGCTTACAGGGGGCGAACACTGAAGCTTTCTTT. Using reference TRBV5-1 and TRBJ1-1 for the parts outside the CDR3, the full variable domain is KAGVTQTPRYLIKTRGQQVTLSCSPISGHRSVSWYQQTPGQGLQFLFEYFSETQRNKGNFPGRFSGRQFSNSRSEMNVSTLELGDSALYLCASSLQGANTEAFFGQGTRLTVV.

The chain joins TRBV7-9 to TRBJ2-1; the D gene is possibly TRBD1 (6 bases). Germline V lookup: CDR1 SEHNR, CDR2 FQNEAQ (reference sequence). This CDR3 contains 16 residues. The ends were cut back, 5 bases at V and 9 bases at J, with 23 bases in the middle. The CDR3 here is CASSDPGTSLGGEQFF. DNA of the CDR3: TGTGCCAGCAGCGACCCTGGGACATCCCTAGGCGGTGAGCAGTTCTTC.